The next 24 T cell receptor beta chains were all read from a single sample in a study of cytomegalovirus exposure and HLA in healthy donors (dated by TCRdb to 2015 to 2018). Library construction relied on the immunoSEQ multiplex PCR assay. For the multiplex PCR, a mixture combining 60 forward primers for TCR Vbeta segments and 13 reverse primers for TCR Jbeta segments was used. TCRdb provides this immuneACCESS table in a form limited to in-frame rearrangements. Some clones are lacking; in checked studies, under half of them reflect an unresolved V gene, and why the rest are absent is not known. This sample lists approximately 140,000 clones; approximately 80% were detected once. Of the sample, roughly 6% falls within the top ten clones. Sequencing was carried out using PBMCs. The receptors here all came from a woman between 40 and 55 years old in good health and CMV-seropositive.

The chain links TRBV7-9 to TRBJ2-1; 7 nucleotides line up with TRBD1. CDR1 SEHNR and CDR2 FQNEAQ come from the germline V gene (reference sequence). This CDR3 is built from 15 residues. V gave up 5 bases and J gave up 7 bases; unmatched junction bases: 11. The CDR3 protein is CASSPRQGANNEQFF. For the CDR3, the DNA is TGTGCCAGCAGCCCCAGACAGGGTGCGAATAATGAGCAGTTCTTC.

This chain's CDR3 is CASSQRALLARTDTQYF. In DNA, the CDR3 is TGCGCCAGCAGTCAGCGTGCCCTATTAGCGAGAACAGATACGCAGTATTTT. The chain has TRBV23-1 and TRBJ2-3, with a tentative D call TRBD2 (5 bases). TRBV23-1 carries the ORF label, with uncertain function. V was cut by 3 bases and J by 3 bases, with 19 bases left in between. The CDR3 length is 17 residues.

The count of this clone is one. The chain is built from TRBV7-9 and TRBJ2-7; TRBD2 matches 7 bases. CDR1 SEHNR and CDR2 FQNEAQ come from the germline V gene (reference sequence). V dropped 1 base and J dropped 4; count of bases not matched to a gene: 7. This CDR3 contains 15 residues. The CDR3: CASSLVGLGLYEQYF. CDR3 nucleotide sequence: TGTGCCAGCAGCTTAGTAGGACTAGGATTATACGAGCAGTACTTC.

V and J are TRBV7-9 and TRBJ1-1; D unclear. This CDR3 region has 13 residues. Germline CDR1 reads SEHNR; CDR2 reads FQNEAQ (reference sequence). V lost 2 bases to trimming and J lost 1 base, with 5 bases between them. CDR3 protein: CASSLTENTEAFF. The DNA of the CDR3 is TGTGCCAGCAGCTTAACAGAGAACACTGAAGCTTTCTTT.

The chain recombines TRBV2 with TRBJ1-3; 9 nucleotides match TRBD1. This CDR3 region has 15 residues. V trimming: 6 bases; J trimming: 2 bases; junction bases outside the gene matches: 5. Germline-derived CDR1 and CDR2 are SNHLY and FYNNEI. The CDR3 DNA sequence: TGTGCCAGCAGCCGTAGGACAGGGGCTGGAAACACCATATATTTT. As protein: CASSRRTGAGNTIYF.

Comment on this clone: At the DNA level, this CDR3 is encoded by other sequences in the same sample as well. V is TRBV27 and J is TRBJ2-6; 8 bases are shared with TRBD1. Looked up from germline, CDR1 is MNHEY and CDR2 is SMNVEV (reference sequence). The V and J ends lost 5 bases and 0 bases, in that order; junction bases with no gene match: 6. This CDR3 has 17 residues. The CDR3 nucleotides are TGTGCCAGCAGTCGGACAGGGTCCCTCTCTGGGGCCAACGTCCTGACTTTC. Translation: CASSRTGSLSGANVLTF.

The chain joins TRBV29-1 to TRBJ2-1, with TRBD2 identical over 14 bases. This CDR3 has 15 amino acids. V lost 4 bases, J lost 8 bases, and 7 bases stayed unmatched. The V gene's germline CDR1 is SQVTM and CDR2 ANQGSEA. The CDR3 loop is CSVGRLAGGTDEQFF. DNA for the CDR3: TGCAGCGTTGGGAGACTAGCGGGAGGGACTGATGAGCAGTTCTTC.

The J gene is TRBJ2-7, the V gene TRBV6-5, with 7 positions matching TRBD1. The CDR3 length is 14 residues. With 4 bases clipped from V and 3 bases from J, the junction kept 6 bases outside the gene matches. CDR1 and CDR2 (germline): MNHEY, SVGAGI. CDR3 nucleotide sequence: TGTGCCAGCAGTTCACAGGGGATTTTCTACGAGCAGTACTTC. Amino acid sequence: CASSSQGIFYEQYF.

The chain recombines TRBV10-2 with TRBJ1-2, with D perhaps TRBD1 (6 bases). V was pared by 6 bases and J by 2 bases, with 13 bases between. Germline V gene sequence: CDR1 WSHSY, CDR2 SAAADI. The CDR3 contains 14 residues. The CDR3 protein is CASRNRDSNYGYTF. For the CDR3, the DNA is TGCGCCAGCAGAAACAGGGATTCCAACTATGGCTACACCTTC.

This rearrangement joins TRBV30 to TRBJ2-7; no clear D gene. The V and J ends lost 3 bases and 4 bases respectively, with 13 bases between them. Germline CDR1 GTSNPN, CDR2 SVGIG (reference sequence). CDR3 length: 13 residues. CDR3 DNA sequence: TGTGCCTGGAGGAGGATAGTGTATTACGAGCAGTACTTC. Translating gives CAWRRIVYYEQYF.

This chain connects TRBV7-9 to TRBJ2-6; D is possibly TRBD1 (6 bases). Trimming removed 5 bases from V and 1 base from J, with 15 bases in between. The CDR3 sequence is 17 residues long. CDR1 is SEHNR, CDR2 FQNEAQ, per germline (reference sequence). The CDR3 loop is CASSPGDGLSGANVLTF. CDR3 bases: TGTGCCAGCAGCCCAGGGGATGGGCTTTCTGGGGCCAACGTCCTGACTTTC.

This clone occurred once. V and J are TRBV14 and TRBJ1-5; D uncertain. Trimming cost V 2 bases and J 8 bases, with 7 bases left between them. This CDR3 contains 12 residues. Germline CDR1 reads SGHDN; CDR2 reads FVKESK. CDR3 coding DNA: TGTGCCAGCAGCCAAACTAAGAAGCCCCAGCATTTT. It codes for CASSQTKKPQHF.

This clone was detected once. The chain uses TRBV29-1 and TRBJ2-1; a weak D match, TRBD2 (6 bases). The CDR3 totals 13 residues. V lost 4 bases to trimming and J lost 0 bases, with 7 bases between them. From germline, CDR1 is SQVTM and CDR2 ANQGSEA. The CDR3 nucleotides are TGCAGCGTTGGGGGGGACTCCTACAATGAGCAGTTCTTC. It yields the protein CSVGGDSYNEQFF.

This chain uses TRBV27 with TRBJ1-5; D unclear. V lost 2 bases to trimming and J lost 0 bases, with 8 bases between them. There are 15 residues in the CDR3. Germline assignment: CDR1 MNHEY and CDR2 SMNVEV (reference sequence). The CDR3 DNA reads TGTGCCAGCAGTTTACTCGGTTATAGCAATCAGCCCCAGCATTTT. It is translated as CASSLLGYSNQPQHF.

The gene calls are TRBV14 and TRBJ2-1; 7 bases fit TRBD2. Germline values: CDR1 SGHDN, CDR2 FVKESK. Trimming cost V 5 bases and J 5 bases; bases outside gene matches: 3. The CDR3 contains 13 residues. The CDR3, as DNA: TGTGCCAGCAGCTCAGGACTAGACAATGAGCAGTTCTTC. Its translation is CASSSGLDNEQFF.

V is TRBV7-3 and J is TRBJ2-3; D remains ambiguous. This CDR3 comprises 12 residues. Germline CDR1 reads SGHTA; CDR2 reads FQGTGA. The ends were cut back, 2 bases at V and 4 bases at J, with 4 bases in the middle. Here the CDR3 reads CASSLSSDTQYF. In DNA form, the CDR3 reads TGTGCCAGCAGCTTATCGTCAGATACGCAGTATTTT.

The chain joins TRBV5-1 to TRBJ2-7; 9 bases line up with TRBD1. Germline CDR1 reads SGHRS; CDR2 reads YFSETQ. Trimming took 0 bases from V and 5 from J; bases not matched to a gene: 9. The CDR3 runs 16 residues. CDR3 nucleotides: TGCGCCAGCAGCTTGGATGGTGGGGACAGGGTAGACGAGCAGTACTTC. Its protein product is CASSLDGGDRVDEQYF. Supplemented by reference TRBV5-1 and TRBJ2-7, the full variable domain reads KAGVTQTPRYLIKTRGQQVTLSCSPISGHRSVSWYQQTPGQGLQFLFEYFSETQRNKGNFPGRFSGRQFSNSRSEMNVSTLELGDSALYLCASSLDGGDRVDEQYFGPGTRLTVT.

This chain uses TRBV28 with TRBJ1-4; D not resolved. This CDR3 contains 12 residues. Germline V gives CDR1 MDHEN, CDR2 SYDVKM. The V gene lost 1 base and the J gene lost 12 bases, with 9 bases spanning the gap. This CDR3 reads CASSLYSQELFF. For the CDR3, the DNA is TGTGCCAGCAGTTTATACTCGCAGGAACTGTTTTTT.

V is TRBV10-3 and J is TRBJ2-6; D may be TRBD1 (6 bases). Germline assignment: CDR1 ENHRY and CDR2 SYGVKD. Deletions cut 5 bases from V and 2 bases from J, with 10 bases between. The CDR3 is made up of 15 amino acids. CDR3 DNA sequence: TGTGCCATCAGTCCAGGGGATCCTGGGGCCAACGTCCTGACTTTC. It codes for CAISPGDPGANVLTF.

The genes are TRBV19 and TRBJ1-2; 7 bases agree with TRBD1. The CDR3 is 15 amino acids. Germline V CDR1 and CDR2: LNHDA, SQIVND (reference sequence). V lost 5 bases and J lost 1; bases outside the gene matches: 7. This CDR3 is CASSPGTAFNYGYTF. DNA for the CDR3: TGTGCCAGTAGTCCCGGGACAGCCTTTAACTATGGCTACACCTTC.

The chain combines TRBV15 with TRBJ2-3; D perhaps matches TRBD2 (5 bases). This CDR3 comprises 17 residues. V lost 0 bases and J 6 bases, leaving 19 bases between the germline ends. Germline lookup yields CDR1 LNHNV and CDR2 YYDKDF (reference sequence). CDR3 region: CATSREVPTTSRDTQYF. CDR3 bases: TGTGCCACCAGCAGAGAGGTCCCAACTACTAGTCGGGATACGCAGTATTTT.

V usage is TRBV15 and J usage is TRBJ2-7, with D unclear. V gave up 0 bases and J gave up 4 bases, with 7 bases separating them. The germline V gene encodes CDR1 LNHNV and CDR2 YYDKDF (reference sequence). The CDR3 is 13 residues long. This CDR3 is CATSREARYEQYF. The DNA of the CDR3 is TGTGCCACCAGCAGAGAAGCTCGTTACGAGCAGTACTTC.

V usage is TRBV5-1 and J usage is TRBJ2-2, with a possible D match to TRBD2 (6 bases). Between the trimmed V and J ends, which lost 2 bases and 0 bases, there was a span of 14 bases. The CDR3 extends over 17 amino acids. Per germline, CDR1 SGHRS and CDR2 YFSETQ. The CDR3 DNA follows: TGCGCCAGCAGCTTTTGGGCGGGACCGGCGAACACCGGGGAGCTGTTTTTT. Protein product: CASSFWAGPANTGELFF.

DNA for the CDR3: TGTGCCAGCAGCCCTACTAGCGGCTACGGCACAGATACGCAGTATTTT. Its translation is CASSPTSGYGTDTQYF. This rearrangement joins TRBV7-9 to TRBJ2-3, with 8 bases that match TRBD2. The ends lost 5 bases at V and 1 base at J; junction bases unmatched: 8. The germline V gene encodes CDR1 SEHNR and CDR2 FQNEAQ (reference sequence). This CDR3 has 16 amino acids.